A selection of T cell receptor beta chains follows, all from one sample in a study of CD8+ T cells in alopecia areata. Produced via immunoSEQ multiplex PCR; TCRdb's table is partial and in-frame only. This table has some 170,000 clones, around 64% appearing once. This sample comprised CD8+ T cells sorted from blood, obtained at week 0. Receptors were obtained from a human donor with alopecia areata. CDR3s include the opening cysteine and the closing phenylalanine or tryptophan. Fields, in order: CDR3 protein, CDR3 DNA, V gene, D gene, J gene, clone size. The D gene is left open where the match is weak. A row's size may be missing; if present it is once, few, many or a size class.

cdr3_aa: CASSVSLGDTEAFF
cdr3_nt: TGTGCCAGCAGTGTCAGCCTGGGAGACACTGAAGCTTTCTTT
v_call: TRBV2
d_call: NA
j_call: TRBJ1-1
clone_size: NA

cdr3_aa: CASSQDGTGYEQYF
cdr3_nt: TGCGCCAGCAGCCAAGACGGGACAGGCTACGAGCAGTACTTC
v_call: TRBV4-1
d_call: TRBD1
j_call: TRBJ2-7
clone_size: NA

cdr3_aa: CAWSVAGLAGVNEQYF
cdr3_nt: TGTGCCTGGAGTGTGGCTGGCCTAGCGGGGGTAAACGAGCAGTACTTC
v_call: TRBV30
d_call: TRBD2
j_call: TRBJ2-7
clone_size: NA

cdr3_aa: CAISEFQRSSTDTQYF
cdr3_nt: TGTGCCATCAGTGAGTTCCAGCGTTCTAGCACAGATACGCAGTATTTT
v_call: TRBV10-3
d_call: NA
j_call: TRBJ2-3
clone_size: NA

cdr3_aa: CAWSVLVGNEQFF
cdr3_nt: TGTGCCTGGAGTGTTCTGGTAGGGAATGAGCAGTTCTTC
v_call: TRBV30
d_call: NA
j_call: TRBJ2-1
clone_size: NA

cdr3_aa: CSVEDRAIGEAFF
cdr3_nt: TGCAGCGTCGAGGACAGGGCCATAGGTGAAGCTTTCTTT
v_call: TRBV29-1
d_call: TRBD1
j_call: TRBJ1-1
clone_size: few

cdr3_aa: CASSRTGPYNEQFF
cdr3_nt: TGTGCCAGCAGTCGGACAGGGCCCTACAATGAGCAGTTCTTC
v_call: TRBV27
d_call: TRBD1
j_call: TRBJ2-1
clone_size: NA

cdr3_aa: CSSGTGTCEKLFF
cdr3_nt: TGCAGCTCCGGGACAGGGACATGTGAAAAACTGTTTTTT
v_call: TRBV29-1
d_call: TRBD1
j_call: TRBJ1-4
clone_size: NA

cdr3_aa: CASSLRGMNTEAFF
cdr3_nt: TGCGCCAGCAGCTTGAGGGGAATGAACACTGAAGCTTTCTTT
v_call: TRBV5-1
d_call: NA
j_call: TRBJ1-1
clone_size: once

cdr3_aa: CASSLRIGTGELFF
cdr3_nt: TGTGCCAGCAGCCTCCGGATAGGTACCGGGGAGCTGTTTTTT
v_call: TRBV2
d_call: NA
j_call: TRBJ2-2
clone_size: NA

cdr3_aa: CASGPNFNYGYTF
cdr3_nt: TGTGCTAGTGGCCCGAATTTTAACTATGGCTACACCTTC
v_call: TRBV12-5
d_call: NA
j_call: TRBJ1-2
clone_size: few

cdr3_aa: CASSLRGGADEQFF
cdr3_nt: TGCGCCAGCAGCTTGCGCGGGGGGGCCGATGAGCAGTTCTTC
v_call: TRBV5-1
d_call: TRBD2
j_call: TRBJ2-1
clone_size: few

cdr3_aa: CSTQGAEGYTF
cdr3_nt: TGCAGCACACAGGGGGCGGAGGGCTACACCTTC
v_call: TRBV29-1
d_call: TRBD1
j_call: TRBJ1-2
clone_size: NA

cdr3_aa: CSVENAIGYTF
cdr3_nt: TGCAGCGTTGAAAATGCGATTGGCTACACCTTC
v_call: TRBV29-1
d_call: NA
j_call: TRBJ1-2
clone_size: NA

cdr3_aa: CASSERGRDWGYTF
cdr3_nt: TGCGCCAGCAGTGAACGGGGCCGTGACTGGGGCTACACCTTC
v_call: TRBV10-2
d_call: NA
j_call: TRBJ1-2
clone_size: NA

cdr3_aa: CASSQDPRRGYTF
cdr3_nt: TGCGCCAGCAGCCAAGATCCCCGTCGGGGCTACACCTTC
v_call: TRBV4-1
d_call: NA
j_call: TRBJ1-2
clone_size: NA

cdr3_aa: CASSPTSGGLEQFF
cdr3_nt: TGCGCCAGCAGCCCTACTAGCGGGGGGCTTGAGCAGTTCTTC
v_call: TRBV5-1
d_call: TRBD2
j_call: TRBJ2-1
clone_size: few

cdr3_aa: CASSQFYGGNQPQHF
cdr3_nt: TGTGCCAGCAGCCAATTTTATGGAGGCAATCAGCCCCAGCATTTT
v_call: TRBV4-2
d_call: NA
j_call: TRBJ1-5
clone_size: NA

cdr3_aa: CASRRLAGTLEQFF
cdr3_nt: TGTGCCAGCAGAAGACTAGCGGGGACCCTTGAGCAGTTCTTC
v_call: TRBV6-1
d_call: TRBD2
j_call: TRBJ2-1
clone_size: once